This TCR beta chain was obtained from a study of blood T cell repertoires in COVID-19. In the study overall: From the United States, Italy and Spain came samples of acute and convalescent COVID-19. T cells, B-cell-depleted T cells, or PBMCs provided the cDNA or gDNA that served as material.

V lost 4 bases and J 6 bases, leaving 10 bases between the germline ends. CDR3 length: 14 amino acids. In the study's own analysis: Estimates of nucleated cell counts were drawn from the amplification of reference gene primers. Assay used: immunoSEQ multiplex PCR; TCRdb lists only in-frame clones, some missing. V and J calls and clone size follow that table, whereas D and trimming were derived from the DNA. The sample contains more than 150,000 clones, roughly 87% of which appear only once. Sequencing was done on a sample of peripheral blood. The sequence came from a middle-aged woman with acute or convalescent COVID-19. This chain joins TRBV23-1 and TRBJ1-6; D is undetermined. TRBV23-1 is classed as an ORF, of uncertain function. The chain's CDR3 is CASSPEERNSPLHF. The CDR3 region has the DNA TGCGCCAGCAGTCCCGAGGAACGTAATTCACCCCTCCACTTT.